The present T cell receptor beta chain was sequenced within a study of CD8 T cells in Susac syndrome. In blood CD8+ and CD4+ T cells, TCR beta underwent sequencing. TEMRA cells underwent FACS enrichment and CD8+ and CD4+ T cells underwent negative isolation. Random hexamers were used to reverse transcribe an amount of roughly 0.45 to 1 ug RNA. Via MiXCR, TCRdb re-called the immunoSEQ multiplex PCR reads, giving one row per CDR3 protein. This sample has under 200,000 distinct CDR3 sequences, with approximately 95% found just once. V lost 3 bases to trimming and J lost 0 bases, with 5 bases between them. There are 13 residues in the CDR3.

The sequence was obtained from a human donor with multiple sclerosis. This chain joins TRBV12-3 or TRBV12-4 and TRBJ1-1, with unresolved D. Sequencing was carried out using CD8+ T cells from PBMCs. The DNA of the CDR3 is TGTGCCAGCAGTTTTGGTATGAACACTGAAGCTTTCTTT. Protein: CASSFGMNTEAFF.